The 28 T cell receptor beta chains below all came from one sample that was sequenced in a study of T cell responses to AZD1222 COVID-19 vaccine. Sequencing was performed with immunoSEQ multiplex PCR; in TCRdb, only in-frame clones are kept and a portion is missing. Of some 150,000 clones in the sample, approximately 95% were seen once. Sample: peripheral blood, taken on day 0 of AZD1222 vaccination. The receptors derive from an adult in good health.

This rearrangement joins TRBV11-2 to TRBJ2-7; D remains unclear. This CDR3 is built from 16 residues. Germline V gene data show CDR1 as SGHAT and CDR2 as FQNNGV. Trimming pared 1 base from V and 6 bases from J, leaving 19 bases between. The CDR3 DNA follows: TGTGCCAGCAGCTTAGTACCACAGACGGAAGGTCGCGAGCAGTACTTC. This gives the protein CASSLVPQTEGREQYF.

In its sample, this clone was seen once. V is TRBV10-2 and J is TRBJ1-5, with D tentatively TRBD1 (5 bases). V lost 7 bases and J lost 2, with 12 bases in between. Germline assignment: CDR1 WSHSY and CDR2 SAAADI. This CDR3 has 14 amino acids. This chain's CDR3 is CASNRRGGNQPQHF. In DNA, the CDR3 is TGCGCCAGCAATCGGCGGGGGGGCAATCAGCCCCAGCATTTT.

The chain recombines TRBV18 with TRBJ2-5; 10 bases line up with TRBD1. The CDR3 runs 14 residues. After removal of 7 bases from V and 3 bases from J, the junction contained 5 bases not matched to a gene. Germline values: CDR1 KGHSH, CDR2 LQKENI. The CDR3 DNA follows: TGTGCCAGCTTTTCCGGGACAGGGGAAGAGACCCAGTACTTC. Residues: CASFSGTGEETQYF.

The CDR3 region is CASSPRTGANTGELFF. As DNA, the CDR3 is TGTGCCAGCTCACCACGGACAGGGGCGAACACCGGGGAGCTGTTTTTT. The rearrangement joins TRBV18 to TRBJ2-2; TRBD1 aligns across 9 bases. The CDR3 contains 16 residues. CDR1 is KGHSH and CDR2 is LQKENI in the germline V gene. V lost 1 base, J lost 0 bases, and 0 bases stayed unmatched.

The chain links TRBV2 to TRBJ1-5, with D possibly being TRBD1 (5 bases). The length of the CDR3 is 15 residues. Deletions cut 5 bases from V and 1 base from J, with 12 bases between. Germline values: CDR1 SNHLY, CDR2 FYNNEI. CDR3: CASSYLGGSNQPQHF. The CDR3 DNA follows: TGTGCCAGCAGTTACCTTGGGGGGAGCAATCAGCCCCAGCATTTT.

The chain uses TRBV19 and TRBJ2-1; tentative D call: TRBD2 (6 bases). CDR1 LNHDA and CDR2 SQIVND come from the germline V gene (reference sequence). The CDR3 runs to 12 residues. The germline V and J ends were trimmed by 10 bases and 3 bases, with 10 bases remaining between them. This chain's CDR3 is CATRRDYNEQFF. CDR3 nucleotide sequence: TGTGCCACAAGGAGGGACTACAATGAGCAGTTCTTC.

This sequence joins TRBV19 and TRBJ1-2; D is unresolved. Trimming removed 1 base at V and 4 bases at J, with 7 bases between. Germline CDR1 reads LNHDA; CDR2 reads SQIVND (reference sequence). The CDR3 covers 13 residues. CDR3 amino acids: CASSIGIVYGYTF. The CDR3, as DNA: TGTGCCAGTAGTATAGGCATTGTCTATGGCTACACCTTC.

The genes are TRBV6-5 and TRBJ1-5; D remains unclear. This CDR3 spans 15 amino acids. Germline assignment: CDR1 MNHEY and CDR2 SVGAGI. V was pared by 8 bases and J by 6 bases, with 20 bases between. CDR3 nucleotides: TGTGCCAGCGGACGGGATTATGGGGTCAGTCAGCCCCAGCATTTT. It translates to CASGRDYGVSQPQHF.

V is TRBV6-2 or TRBV6-3 and J is TRBJ1-5; D call uncertain. V shed 6 bases and J shed 2 bases, with 8 bases lying between them. The germline V gene has CDR1 MNHEY and CDR2 SVGEGT. The CDR3 consists of 13 residues. Written as DNA, the CDR3 is TGTGCCAGCAGCGACCCGGGCAATCAGCCCCAGCATTTT. Encoded protein: CASSDPGNQPQHF.

The CDR3 sequence is CASSFYSNPEAFF. The CDR3 region has the DNA TGTGCCAGCAGCTTCTATTCCAACCCTGAAGCTTTCTTT. The chain recombines TRBV7-2 with TRBJ1-1, with D unclear. Trimming took 3 bases from V and 6 from J, leaving 11 bases between them. This CDR3 is 13 amino acids long. Germline CDR1 SGHTA, CDR2 FQGNSA.

This clone was counted a single time. This chain connects TRBV19 to TRBJ1-1, with 7 positions matching TRBD1. Germline CDR1 is LNHDA and CDR2 is SQIVND (reference sequence). The CDR3 has 17 amino acids. The trim removed 7 bases at V and 6 bases at J, leaving 20 bases unmatched. The CDR3 DNA reads as TGTGCCAGTACTTCCCAACAGGGGCGCGTCGAATACGCTGAAGCTTTCTTT. Protein sequence: CASTSQQGRVEYAEAFF.

J is TRBJ1-3 and V is TRBV2, with D maybe TRBD1 (5 bases). The CDR3 totals 15 residues. Trimming stripped 6 bases from V and 0 bases from J, with 12 bases between. Germline CDR1 reads SNHLY; CDR2 reads FYNNEI. CDR3 nucleotides: TGTGCCAGCAGGGCCCAGGGCCTCTCTGGAAACACCATATATTTT. This gives the protein CASRAQGLSGNTIYF.

This clone was picked up one time. The V call is TRBV4-1, the J call TRBJ1-2, with 7 bases matching TRBD1. The germline V gene encodes CDR1 MGHRA and CDR2 YSYEKL. The CDR3 runs 15 residues. V shed 1 base, J shed 2 bases, and the junction held 4 bases outside the gene matches. The CDR3 loop reads CASSQGRQGNYGYTF. In DNA form, the CDR3 reads TGCGCCAGCAGCCAAGGTAGACAGGGCAACTATGGCTACACCTTC.

This rearrangement joins TRBV6-5 to TRBJ1-1; a possible D gene is TRBD1 (5 bases). Germline V gives CDR1 MNHEY, CDR2 SVGAGI. The CDR3 consists of 14 residues. V was trimmed by 6 bases and J by 4 bases, leaving 15 bases between them. The CDR3 DNA reads TGTGCCAGCAGAACGGGTGGGGGGGGCACTGAAGCTTTCTTT. Translation: CASRTGGGGTEAFF.

V and J are TRBV7-9 and TRBJ1-6; unclear D gene. This CDR3 is 16 amino acids long. V lost 4 bases and J 5 bases, leaving 15 bases between the germline ends. Per germline, CDR1 SEHNR and CDR2 FQNEAQ (reference sequence). The CDR3 sequence: CASSSTAGGNNSPLHF. In DNA, the CDR3 is TGTGCCAGCAGCTCCACCGCGGGCGGTAATAATTCACCCCTCCACTTT.

The gene calls are TRBV2 and TRBJ2-5; the D is unclear. Germline lookup yields CDR1 SNHLY and CDR2 FYNNEI. V was shortened by 7 bases and J by 4 bases, with 7 bases between the two germline ends. The CDR3 is 11 amino acids. CDR3 residues: CASKQRETQYF. CDR3 in DNA: TGTGCCAGCAAGCAGCGAGAGACCCAGTACTTC.

This clone was seen a few times. The genes are TRBV6-5 and TRBJ1-5; no clear D. The germline V gene encodes CDR1 MNHEY and CDR2 SVGAGI. This CDR3 region has 13 residues. Deletions cut 4 bases from V and 5 bases from J, with 9 bases between. CDR3 nucleotide sequence: TGTGCCAGCAGTTCGCGCAGACATCAGCCCCAGCATTTT. Translating it yields CASSSRRHQPQHF.

This clone was seen only once. The chain links TRBV5-4 to TRBJ1-1, with D unresolved. Germline-derived CDR1 and CDR2 are SGHNT and YYREEE (reference sequence). V lost 1 base to trimming and J lost 2 bases, with 3 bases between them. The CDR3 runs 12 residues. The CDR3 loop reads CASSLSNTEAFF. The CDR3 DNA reads as TGTGCCAGCAGCTTGTCTAACACTGAAGCTTTCTTT.

The DNA of the CDR3 is TGTGCCAGTAGTATAGATGGTCGACAGAACTATGGCTACACCTTC. As protein: CASSIDGRQNYGYTF. The gene calls are TRBV19 and TRBJ1-2; D is possibly TRBD1 (5 bases). The V gene lost 0 bases and the J gene lost 2 bases, with 10 bases spanning the gap. In germline, CDR1 is LNHDA, CDR2 SQIVND (reference sequence). The CDR3 runs to 15 residues.

As regards this clone: An end of the junction differs from the germline gene, which may be a read error. The V call is TRBV29-1, the J call TRBJ1-1; TRBD1 is a possible D gene (6 bases). The CDR3 has 10 amino acids. CDR1 and CDR2 (germline): SQVTM, ANQGSEA. The CDR3 sequence: CSVEGTEGFF. CDR3 coding DNA: TGCAGCGTTGAAGGGACAGAAGGTTTCTTT.

DNA for the CDR3: TGTGCCAGCAGTGAGGGACGGACTAACTATGGCTACACCTTC. It yields the protein CASSEGRTNYGYTF. This sequence joins TRBV6-1 and TRBJ1-2; D may be TRBD1 (5 bases). Trimming removed 3 bases from V and 0 bases from J, with 8 bases in between. CDR1 and CDR2 from the germline V gene are MNHNS and SASEGT. The CDR3 spans 14 residues.

The chain carries TRBV15 and TRBJ2-7, with TRBD1 matching 11 bases. Trimming cost V 8 bases and J 2 bases; bases outside gene matches: 5. Looked up from germline, CDR1 is LNHNV and CDR2 is YYDKDF (reference sequence). The CDR3 runs to 14 residues. The CDR3 nucleotides are TGTGCCACCGGCCCGGGACAGGGGGCCTACGAGCAGTACTTC. Translating gives CATGPGQGAYEQYF.

V is TRBV5-4 and J is TRBJ1-4, with TRBD1 as a possible D gene (6 bases). This CDR3 is built from 14 residues. Trimming stripped 3 bases from V and 5 bases from J, with 11 bases between. Germline values: CDR1 SGHNT, CDR2 YYREEE (reference sequence). The CDR3 DNA reads as TGTGCCAGCAGCTCGGACAGCTCAAATGAAAAACTGTTTTTT. It codes for CASSSDSSNEKLFF. Combining the CDR3 with reference TRBV5-4 and TRBJ1-4 gives the whole variable domain ETGVTQSPTHLIKTRGQQVTLRCSSQSGHNTVSWYQQALGQGPQFIFQYYREEENGRGNFPPRFSGLQFPNYSSELNVNALELDDSALYLCASSSDSSNEKLFFGSGTQLSVL.

The chain couples TRBV3-1 (or the pseudogene TRBV3-2) to TRBJ1-1, with 7 bases aligning to TRBD1. This CDR3 is built from 15 residues. With V trimmed by 4 bases and J by 0 bases, 5 bases remained unmatched. Germline V gives CDR1 LGHDT, CDR2 YNNKEL (reference sequence). The CDR3: CASSRHRGLNTEAFF. The CDR3 region has the DNA TGTGCCAGCAGCCGACACAGGGGCCTGAACACTGAAGCTTTCTTT.

The V gene is TRBV7-9, the J gene TRBJ2-3; TRBD1 matches 7 bases. With 3 bases clipped from V and 8 bases from J, the junction kept 8 bases outside the gene matches. CDR3 size: 14 residues. Germline V gives CDR1 SEHNR, CDR2 FQNEAQ (reference sequence). The CDR3 spells CASSFRGTAVTQYF. The DNA of the CDR3 is TGTGCCAGCAGCTTCAGGGGGACAGCGGTTACGCAGTATTTT.

The chain recombines TRBV7-9 with TRBJ2-3, with D hard to call. The germline CDR1 and CDR2 sequences are SEHNR and FQNEAQ (reference sequence). There are 13 residues in the CDR3. Between the trimmed V and J ends, which lost 5 bases and 4 bases, there was a span of 10 bases. Here the CDR3 reads CASSQSGADTQYF. In DNA form, the CDR3 reads TGTGCCAGCAGCCAAAGTGGGGCAGATACGCAGTATTTT.

The genes are TRBV7-6 and TRBJ2-5; the D gene is possibly TRBD2 (7 bases). The CDR3 sequence is 15 residues long. Germline V CDR1 and CDR2: SGHVS, FNYEAQ. Trimming took off 6 bases at V and 2 bases at J, with 16 bases between the two ends. This CDR3 reads CASSLGGGNQETQYF. The CDR3 DNA reads as TGTGCCAGCAGTCTTGGCGGGGGCAATCAAGAGACCCAGTACTTC.

This clone was observed once. V usage is TRBV6-5 and J usage is TRBJ1-1; unclear D gene. With 5 bases removed from V and 0 bases from J, the gap between germline ends came to 13 bases. CDR1 is MNHEY and CDR2 is SVGAGI in the germline V gene. The CDR3 loop spans 15 amino acids. In DNA, the CDR3 is TGTGCCAGCAGTCCAAGGCGGGTACTGAACACTGAAGCTTTCTTT. Amino acid sequence: CASSPRRVLNTEAFF.